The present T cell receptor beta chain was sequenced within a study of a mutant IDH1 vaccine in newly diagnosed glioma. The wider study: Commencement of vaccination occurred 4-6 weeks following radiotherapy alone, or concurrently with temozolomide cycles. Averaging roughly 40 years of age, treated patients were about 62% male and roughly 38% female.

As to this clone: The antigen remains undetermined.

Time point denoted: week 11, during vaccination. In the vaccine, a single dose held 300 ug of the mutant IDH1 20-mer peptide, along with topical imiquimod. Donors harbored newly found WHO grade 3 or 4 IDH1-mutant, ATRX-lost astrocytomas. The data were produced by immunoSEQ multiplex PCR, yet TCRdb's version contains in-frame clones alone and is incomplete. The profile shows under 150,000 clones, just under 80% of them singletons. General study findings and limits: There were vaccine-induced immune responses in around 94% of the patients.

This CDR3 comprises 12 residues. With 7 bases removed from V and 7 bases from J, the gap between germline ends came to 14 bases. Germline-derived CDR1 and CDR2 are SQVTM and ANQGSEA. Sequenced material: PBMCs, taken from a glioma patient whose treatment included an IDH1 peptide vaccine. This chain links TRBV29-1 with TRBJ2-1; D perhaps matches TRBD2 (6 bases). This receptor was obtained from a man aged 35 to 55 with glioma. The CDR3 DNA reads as TGCAGCGCCCAAGGGCGGGATAATGAGCAGTTCTTC. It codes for CSAQGRDNEQFF.